The 30 T cell receptor beta chains below were found in one sample sequenced in a study of blood T cell repertoires in COVID-19. Here immunoSEQ multiplex PCR was the method, and the copy in TCRdb shows in-frame clones only, minus some. The sample yields about 120,000 clones, 85% seen once. The sample taken for sequencing was peripheral blood. Source of these receptors: a man at least 80 years old with active or convalescent COVID-19.

The chain is built from TRBV11-2 and TRBJ1-3; maybe TRBD1 (6 bases). Per the germline V gene, CDR1 is SGHAT and CDR2 is FQNNGV. V gave up 4 bases and J gave up 4 bases, with 11 bases separating them. This CDR3 spans 14 amino acids. The CDR3 sequence: CASSSGTSGNTIYF. The CDR3 nucleotides are TGTGCCAGCAGCTCAGGGACATCCGGAAACACCATATATTTT.

V is TRBV6-6 and J is TRBJ2-7, with 8 bases that match TRBD1. The CDR3 runs 16 residues. Germline values: CDR1 MNHNY, CDR2 SVGAGI (reference sequence). V gave up 5 bases and J gave up 3 bases; unmatched junction bases: 12. The CDR3 DNA reads TGTGCCAGCAGTCCCGGACAGGGCGTCACCGACTACGAGCAGTACTTC. Protein product: CASSPGQGVTDYEQYF.

The chain is built from TRBV11-3 and TRBJ2-1, with TRBD2 matching over 14 bases. J lost 9 bases, V lost 5 bases, and 9 bases had no gene match. The CDR3 totals 16 residues. Germline V CDR1 and CDR2: SGHNT, YENEEA. For the CDR3, the DNA is TGTGCCAGCAGCCCCCCGGGACTAGCGGGAGTAGGTGAGCAGTTCTTC. It yields the protein CASSPPGLAGVGEQFF.

The chain uses TRBV7-2 and TRBJ1-2; D perhaps matches TRBD1 (6 bases). Trimming cost V 3 bases and J 6 bases, with 20 bases left between them. The germline CDR1 and CDR2 sequences are SGHTA and FQGNSA. The CDR3 is 16 amino acids. The chain's CDR3 is CASSFMPTAGADGYTF. The CDR3 coding sequence is TGTGCCAGCAGCTTTATGCCCACAGCGGGGGCTGATGGCTACACCTTC.

This clone was detected ten times or more. The chain has TRBV5-1 and TRBJ2-1, with 14 bases fitting TRBD2. Trimming at V came to 2 bases and at J to 4 bases, leaving 5 bases not matched to a gene. The CDR3 contains 17 residues. Germline V CDR1 and CDR2: SGHRS, YFSETQ. CDR3 coding DNA: TGCGCCAGCAGCTTTATGGGACTAGCGGGAGTGTACAATGAGCAGTTCTTC. Translation: CASSFMGLAGVYNEQFF.

This clone was picked up one time. The rearrangement links TRBV27 to TRBJ1-6; 8 nucleotides align to TRBD1. V dropped 3 bases and J dropped 10; count of bases not matched to a gene: 11. Germline values: CDR1 MNHEY, CDR2 SMNVEV (reference sequence). This CDR3 spans 16 amino acids. The CDR3 DNA is TGTGCCAGCAGTTTGGTCCCCGGACAGGGTGAATCACCCCTCCACTTT. This encodes CASSLVPGQGESPLHF.

CDR3 DNA: TGTGCCACCAGTGGGACAGCCTATGGCTACACCTTC. Its protein is CATSGTAYGYTF. The chain recombines TRBV24-1 with TRBJ1-2; weak D call: TRBD1 (6 bases). V was shortened by 5 bases and J by 4 bases, with 7 bases between the two germline ends. The CDR3 totals 12 residues. Germline V gene sequence: CDR1 KGHDR, CDR2 SFDVKD.

V gene TRBV21-1 combines with J gene TRBJ2-2; the DNA was not used to check the table's D call, TRBD2. TRBV21-1 is given as a pseudogene. This CDR3 contains 17 residues. The CDR3 DNA sequence: TGTGCCAGCAGCATAAGAGACGGCGGGATCGGAACCGGGGAGCTGTTTTTT. The encoded protein is CASSIRDGGIGTGELFF.

This rearrangement joins TRBV6-6 to TRBJ2-3; 7 bases align to TRBD1. Germline loops: CDR1 MNHNY, CDR2 SVGAGI (reference sequence). The CDR3 covers 15 residues. V lost 5 bases, J lost 2 bases, and 7 bases stayed unmatched. The CDR3 region is CASSGTARVTDTQYF. In DNA, the CDR3 is TGTGCCAGCAGTGGGACAGCCAGGGTCACAGATACGCAGTATTTT.

The chain uses TRBV6-5 and TRBJ1-1, with D possibly being TRBD1 (6 bases). Trimming pared 6 bases from V and 4 bases from J, leaving 15 bases between. The germline V gene encodes CDR1 MNHEY and CDR2 SVGAGI. This CDR3 region has 14 residues. In nucleotides, the CDR3 is TGTGCCAGCAGACCCACAGGGTACGTCACTGAAGCTTTCTTT. Its protein product is CASRPTGYVTEAFF.

This chain joins TRBV6-6 and TRBJ1-5; 9 nucleotides match TRBD1. Germline V gene data show CDR1 as MNHNY and CDR2 as SVGAGI (reference sequence). This CDR3 region has 16 residues. The junction had 5 bases not matched to a gene; V was cut back by 4 bases and J by 1 base. CDR3 bases: TGTGCCAGCAGTTCCTTGGACAGGGGAAGCAATCAGCCCCAGCATTTT. It yields the protein CASSSLDRGSNQPQHF.

The genes are TRBV19 and TRBJ2-2; 7 bases are shared with TRBD2. Germline trimming cut 9 bases from V and 1 base from J; bases unmatched to any gene: 8. There are 15 residues in the CDR3. Looked up from germline, CDR1 is LNHDA and CDR2 is SQIVND (reference sequence). The CDR3 spells CASRGASGNTGELFF. As DNA, the CDR3 is TGTGCCAGCAGAGGGGCTAGCGGGAACACCGGGGAGCTGTTTTTT.

The rearrangement links TRBV5-1 to TRBJ2-7; D uncertain. The CDR3 has 14 residues. CDR1 and CDR2 from the germline V gene are SGHRS and YFSETQ. V lost 0 bases and J lost 0, with 7 bases in between. CDR3 in amino acids: CASSLDPSSYEQYF. In DNA, the CDR3 is TGCGCCAGCAGCTTGGACCCTAGCTCCTACGAGCAGTACTTC.

The V and J genes are TRBV19 and TRBJ2-2; TRBD1 aligns across 9 bases. The CDR3 loop spans 15 amino acids. J lost 3 bases, V lost 7 bases, and 6 bases had no gene match. Germline V lookup: CDR1 LNHDA, CDR2 SQIVND (reference sequence). CDR3 sequence: CASTAGQGYTGELFF. The CDR3 nucleotides read TGTGCCAGTACTGCGGGACAGGGCTACACCGGGGAGCTGTTTTTT.

In regard to this clone: An end of the junction differs from the germline gene, which may be a read error. The chain couples TRBV6-5 to TRBJ2-6; D not resolved. Looked up from germline, CDR1 is MNHEY and CDR2 is SVGAGI. The CDR3 contains 13 residues. The CDR3 here is CASRYSGANVLTF. CDR3 nucleotide sequence: TGTGCCAGCAGATACTCTGGGGCCAACGTCCTGACTTTC.

The rearrangement uses TRBV7-2 and TRBJ1-2, with 10 bases identical to TRBD1. From germline, CDR1 is SGHTA and CDR2 FQGNSA. The V segment lost 1 base and the J segment 1 base; nucleotides outside the gene matches: 6. The CDR3 spans 17 residues. Written as DNA, the CDR3 is TGTGCCAGCAGCTTAGGGACAGGGGGTGCATTTAACTATGGCTACACCTTC. Protein product: CASSLGTGGAFNYGYTF.

The chain recombines TRBV28 with TRBJ1-2, with 9 bases matching TRBD1. The CDR3 is made up of 14 amino acids. V gave up 4 bases and J gave up 7 bases; unmatched junction bases: 7. Germline values: CDR1 MDHEN, CDR2 SYDVKM. The CDR3 loop is CASSWDRAVGGYTF. CDR3 nucleotide sequence: TGTGCCAGCAGTTGGGACAGGGCCGTCGGTGGCTACACCTTC.

The chain joins TRBV6-5 to TRBJ2-7, with 9 bases lining up with TRBD1. V lost 5 bases, J lost 3 bases, and 5 bases stayed unmatched. This CDR3 is 14 amino acids long. Looked up from germline, CDR1 is MNHEY and CDR2 is SVGAGI. The CDR3 protein is CASSPQGAYYEQYF. Here the CDR3 DNA reads TGTGCCAGCAGTCCACAGGGGGCCTACTACGAGCAGTACTTC.

The chain is built from TRBV7-2 and TRBJ2-4; 8 nucleotides match TRBD2. This CDR3 comprises 15 residues. Germline V CDR1 and CDR2: SGHTA, FQGNSA. J gave up 3 bases and V 5 bases, and 6 bases lay outside the gene matches. Here the CDR3 reads CASSASGGNKNIQYF. CDR3 DNA sequence: TGTGCCAGCAGCGCCAGCGGGGGTAACAAAAACATTCAGTACTTC.

The chain recombines TRBV4-3 with TRBJ2-3; 7 bases are a match to TRBD2. Germline CDR1 is LGHNA and CDR2 is YSLEER. The junction had 17 bases not matched to a gene; V was cut back by 10 bases and J by 4 bases. CDR3 size: 16 residues. CDR3 sequence reads: CAINPACGGSADTQYF. The CDR3 coding sequence is TGCGCCATCAATCCGGCTTGCGGCGGGAGCGCAGATACGCAGTATTTT.

This clone was seen only a few times. V gene TRBV18 combines with J gene TRBJ1-2; the D gene is possibly TRBD1 (6 bases). This CDR3 has 17 amino acids. CDR1 KGHSH and CDR2 LQKENI come from the germline V gene. V lost 0 bases and J 4 bases, leaving 18 bases between the germline ends. The CDR3 loop is CASSPPRGQIFGYGYTF. DNA of the CDR3: TGTGCCAGCTCACCACCGCGGGGGCAGATCTTCGGCTATGGCTACACCTTC.

This clone came up once. V gene TRBV9 combines with J gene TRBJ2-3; 10 bases fit TRBD2. With 5 bases clipped from V and 8 bases from J, the junction kept 14 bases outside the gene matches. The germline CDR1 and CDR2 sequences are SGDLS and YYNGEE. The length of the CDR3 is 16 residues. The CDR3: CASSSRASGGAVTQYF. CDR3 DNA: TGTGCCAGCAGTAGTAGGGCTAGCGGGGGTGCCGTTACGCAGTATTTT.

This clone was counted a single time. This chain connects TRBV27 to TRBJ2-1, with D possibly being TRBD2 (5 bases). Germline V gene data show CDR1 as MNHEY and CDR2 as SMNVEV (reference sequence). The CDR3 runs to 14 residues. Trimming cost V 6 bases and J 3 bases, with 12 bases left between them. CDR3 amino acids: CASRRGLGYNEQFF. The CDR3 DNA reads TGTGCCAGCAGACGGGGTCTAGGCTACAATGAGCAGTTCTTC.

The chain is built from TRBV9 and TRBJ2-1, with TRBD2 matching over 12 bases. The CDR3 contains 18 residues. From germline, CDR1 is SGDLS and CDR2 YYNGEE. The V and J ends lost 2 bases and 6 bases, in that order; junction bases with no gene match: 12. CDR3 in amino acids: CASSVGPTSGLAGNEQFF. The CDR3 coding sequence is TGTGCCAGCAGCGTTGGACCGACGTCGGGACTAGCGGGCAATGAGCAGTTCTTC.

V gene TRBV11-2 combines with J gene TRBJ1-2; no firm D call. The CDR3 totals 11 residues. V was trimmed by 5 bases and J by 7 bases, leaving 8 bases between them. The germline CDR1 and CDR2 sequences are SGHAT and FQNNGV. This CDR3 is CASSAGIGYTF. The CDR3 DNA is TGTGCCAGCAGCGCAGGCATTGGCTACACCTTC.

This sequence joins TRBV6-5 and TRBJ2-7, with TRBD1 matching over 12 bases. CDR1 and CDR2 from the germline V gene are MNHEY and SVGAGI. V shed 8 bases, J shed 7 bases, and the junction held 9 bases outside the gene matches. The CDR3 is 14 amino acids. The CDR3 here is CASWPGQGAWEQYF. The DNA for the CDR3 is TGTGCCAGCTGGCCGGGACAGGGGGCTTGGGAGCAGTACTTC.

The V call is TRBV6-5, the J call TRBJ2-7; tentatively, D is TRBD1 (5 bases). The V and J ends lost 3 bases and 5 bases respectively, with 11 bases between them. This CDR3 contains 13 residues. The germline gives CDR1 MNHEY, CDR2 SVGAGI. CDR3 nucleotide sequence: TGTGCCAGCAGTTATTCAGGGTTGCACGAGCAGTACTTC. As protein: CASSYSGLHEQYF.

This clone was seen more than once but under ten times. V usage is TRBV30 and J usage is TRBJ2-7; 12 bases agree with TRBD2. Germline CDR1 GTSNPN, CDR2 SVGIG (reference sequence). The ends lost 5 bases at V and 4 bases at J; junction bases unmatched: 6. There are 14 residues in the CDR3. Written as DNA, the CDR3 is TGTGCCTGGGACCGGACTAGCGGGGTTTACGAGCAGTACTTC. Translation gives CAWDRTSGVYEQYF. The variable domain in full, completed from reference TRBV30 and TRBJ2-7, reads SQTIHQWPATLVQPVGSPLSLECTVEGTSNPNLYWYRQAAGRGLQLLFYSVGIGQISSEVPQNLSASRPQDRQFILSSKKLLLSDSGFYLCAWDRTSGVYEQYFGPGTRLTVT.

The chain couples TRBV6-5 to TRBJ2-7, with 13 positions matching TRBD2. The J segment lost 2 bases and the V segment lost 4 bases, leaving 5 bases of the junction unmatched. CDR3 size: 16 residues. Germline V gene data show CDR1 as MNHEY and CDR2 as SVGAGI. CDR3 amino acids: CASSSTSGRTAYEQYF. The CDR3 DNA follows: TGTGCCAGCAGTTCGACTAGCGGGAGGACTGCCTACGAGCAGTACTTC.

The V and J genes are TRBV25-1 and TRBJ1-3; no definite D call. CDR3 size: 13 residues. The V and J ends lost 2 bases and 4 bases respectively, with 6 bases between them. CDR1 and CDR2 from the germline V gene are MGHDK and SYGVNS. In DNA, the CDR3 is TGTGCCAGCAGTGAACAGGCCGGAAACACCATATATTTT. It yields the protein CASSEQAGNTIYF.